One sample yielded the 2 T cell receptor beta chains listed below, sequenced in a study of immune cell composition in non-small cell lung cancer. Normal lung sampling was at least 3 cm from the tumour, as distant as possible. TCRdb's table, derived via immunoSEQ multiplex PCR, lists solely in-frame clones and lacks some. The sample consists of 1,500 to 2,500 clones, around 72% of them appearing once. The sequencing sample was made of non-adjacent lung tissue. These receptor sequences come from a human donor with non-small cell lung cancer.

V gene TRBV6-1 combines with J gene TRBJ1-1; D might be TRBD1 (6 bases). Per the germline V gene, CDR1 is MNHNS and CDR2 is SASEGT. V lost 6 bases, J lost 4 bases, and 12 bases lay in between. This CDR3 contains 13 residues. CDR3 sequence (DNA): TGTGCCAGCAGGGGACAATGGTCCACTGAAGCTTTCTTT. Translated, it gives CASRGQWSTEAFF.

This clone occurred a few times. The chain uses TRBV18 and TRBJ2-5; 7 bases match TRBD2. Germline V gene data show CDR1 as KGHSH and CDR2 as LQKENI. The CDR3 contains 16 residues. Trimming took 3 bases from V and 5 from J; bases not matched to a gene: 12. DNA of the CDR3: TGTGCCAGCTCACCGGGGTCCCCGGGAGGTGGCGAGACCCAGTACTTC. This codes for CASSPGSPGGGETQYF.